This T cell receptor beta chain was sequenced during a study of cytomegalovirus exposure and HLA in healthy donors. The study's findings and limits: Apparent HLA restriction characterized most CMV-associated TCR beta chains in a later analysis. Reportedly, cytomegalovirus status was diagnosed with high sensitivity and specificity. Researchers counted over 150 TCR beta chains as cytomegalovirus-associated.

Amplification used 60 Vbeta primers and 13 Jbeta primers. Sequencing used immunoSEQ multiplex PCR; TCRdb keeps in-frame clones, though not all of them. The sample records some 190,000 clones, around 80% being singletons. V was cut by 1 base and J by 0 bases, with 4 bases left in between. The V gene's germline CDR1 is GTSNPN and CDR2 SVGIG (reference sequence). The CDR3 extends over 14 amino acids. Worth noting for this clone: The antigen is undetermined.

The clonotype was recovered from a young woman in good health and CMV-seronegative. This chain uses TRBV30 with TRBJ2-6, with D uncertain. The specimen sequenced was PBMCs. The CDR3 loop is CAWSARSGANVLTF. The CDR3 DNA sequence: TGTGCCTGGAGTGCGCGCTCTGGGGCCAACGTCCTGACTTTC. Filled out from reference TRBV30 and TRBJ2-6, the complete variable domain reads SQTIHQWPATLVQPVGSPLSLECTVEGTSNPNLYWYRQAAGRGLQLLFYSVGIGQISSEVPQNLSASRPQDRQFILSSKKLLLSDSGFYLCAWSARSGANVLTFGAGSRLTVL.